The clone carrying this TCR beta chain was recorded at least ten times. What it binds is not known. The germline gives CDR1 SGHTA, CDR2 FQGNSA. The V end was cut by 5 bases, the J end by 1 base, with 8 bases between. This CDR3 region has 13 residues. Time point reported: pre-sensitization, week 0. Treatment reported: therapeutic diphenylcyclopropenone sensitization with weekly scalp DPC. TCRdb processed the RACE reads anew with MiXCR; each CDR3 protein has one entry. In the table there are tens of thousands of distinct CDR3 sequences, 9.4% of which are singletons. The data originate from a study of human T cells and chemical hapten exposure. Turning to the study itself: Variability of per-sample TCR yields stemmed mainly from small differences in pooled library volume. Overall study findings and caveats: Patch test score rose with PT1 expanded TCR count, significant at thresholds 8, 16 and 32, not 4.

The sample was whole blood, taken in connection with sensitization to the hapten diphenylcyclopropenone (DPC). This sequence joins TRBV7-2 and TRBJ2-5, with D tentatively TRBD2 (5 bases). The sequence was obtained from a woman aged 40 to 49 with alopecia areata. Some clones in this sample may be carry-over from other donors' samples. The CDR3, as DNA: TGTGCCAGCAGCCCGCGGGTCCAAGAGACCCAGTACTTC. It codes for CASSPRVQETQYF.